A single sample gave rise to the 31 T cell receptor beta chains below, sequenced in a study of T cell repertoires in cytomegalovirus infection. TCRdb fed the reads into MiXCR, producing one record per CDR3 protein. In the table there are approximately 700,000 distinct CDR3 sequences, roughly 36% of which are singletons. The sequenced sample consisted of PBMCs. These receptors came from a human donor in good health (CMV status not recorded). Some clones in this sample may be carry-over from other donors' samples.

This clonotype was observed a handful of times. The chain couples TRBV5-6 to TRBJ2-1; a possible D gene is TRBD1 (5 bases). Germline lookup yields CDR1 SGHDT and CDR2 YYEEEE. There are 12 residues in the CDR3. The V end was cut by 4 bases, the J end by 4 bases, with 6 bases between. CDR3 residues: CASSHRYNEQFF. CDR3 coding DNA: TGTGCCAGCAGCCACAGGTACAATGAGCAGTTCTTC.

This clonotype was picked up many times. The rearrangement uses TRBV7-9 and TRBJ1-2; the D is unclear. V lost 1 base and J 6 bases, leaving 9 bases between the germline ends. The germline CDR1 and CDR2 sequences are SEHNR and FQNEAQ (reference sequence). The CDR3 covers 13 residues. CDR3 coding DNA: TGTGCCAGCAGCTTAGTCGGCAGACATGGCTACACCTTC. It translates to CASSLVGRHGYTF.

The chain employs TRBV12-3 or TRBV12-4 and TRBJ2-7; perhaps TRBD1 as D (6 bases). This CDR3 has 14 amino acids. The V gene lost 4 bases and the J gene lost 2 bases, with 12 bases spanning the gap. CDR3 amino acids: CASSSRTVTYEQYF. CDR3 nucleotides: TGTGCCAGCAGTTCCCGGACAGTGACCTACGAGCAGTACTTC.

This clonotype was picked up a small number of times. The CDR3 DNA reads TGTGCCAGCAGCTTAGAGTGGAGAGAAAAACTGTTTTTT. Its protein product is CASSLEWREKLFF. The V gene is TRBV7-2, the J gene TRBJ1-4; no clear D. Trimming pared 1 base from V and 8 bases from J, leaving 8 bases between. The CDR3 is made up of 13 amino acids. Germline CDR1 is SGHTA and CDR2 is FQGNSA.

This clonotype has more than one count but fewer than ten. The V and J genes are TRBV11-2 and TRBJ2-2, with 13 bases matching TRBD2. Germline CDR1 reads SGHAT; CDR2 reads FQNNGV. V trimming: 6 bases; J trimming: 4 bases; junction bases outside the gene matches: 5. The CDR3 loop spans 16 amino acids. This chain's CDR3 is CASRKTSGGFTGELFF. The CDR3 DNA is TGTGCCAGCAGAAAGACTAGCGGGGGGTTCACCGGGGAGCTGTTTTTT.

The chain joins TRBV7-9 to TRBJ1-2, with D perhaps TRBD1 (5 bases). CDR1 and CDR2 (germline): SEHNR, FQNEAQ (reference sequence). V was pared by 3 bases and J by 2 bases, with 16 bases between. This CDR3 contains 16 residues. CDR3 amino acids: CASSLGRDGSNYGYTF. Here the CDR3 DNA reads TGTGCCAGCAGCTTGGGCCGGGACGGCAGCAACTATGGCTACACCTTC.

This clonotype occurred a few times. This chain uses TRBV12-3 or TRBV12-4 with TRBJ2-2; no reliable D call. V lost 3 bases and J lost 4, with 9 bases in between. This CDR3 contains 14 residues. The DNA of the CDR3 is TGTGCCAGCAGTTTGATCCGCAGCACCGGGGAGCTGTTTTTT. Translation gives CASSLIRSTGELFF.

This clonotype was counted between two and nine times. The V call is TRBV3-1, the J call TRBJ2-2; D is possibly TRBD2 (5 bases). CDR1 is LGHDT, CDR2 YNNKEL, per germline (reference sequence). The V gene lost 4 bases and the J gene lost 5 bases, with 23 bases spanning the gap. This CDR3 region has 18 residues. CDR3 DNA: TGTGCCAGCAGCCCAGCGGAAGTGGGCATTCCTGAGACCGGGGAGCTGTTTTTT. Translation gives CASSPAEVGIPETGELFF. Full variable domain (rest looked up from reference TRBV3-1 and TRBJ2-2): DTAVSQTPKYLVTQMGNDKSIKCEQNLGHDTMYWYKQDSKKFLKIMFSYNNKELIINETVPNRFSPKSPDKAHLNLHINSLELGDSAVYFCASSPAEVGIPETGELFFGEGSRLTVL.

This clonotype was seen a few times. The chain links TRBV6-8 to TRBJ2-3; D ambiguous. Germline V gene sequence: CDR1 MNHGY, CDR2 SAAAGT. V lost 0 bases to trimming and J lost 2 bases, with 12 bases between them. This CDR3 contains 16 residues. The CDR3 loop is CASSYSSNRYTDTQYF. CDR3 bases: TGTGCCAGCAGTTACTCGAGTAACAGATACACAGATACGCAGTATTTT.

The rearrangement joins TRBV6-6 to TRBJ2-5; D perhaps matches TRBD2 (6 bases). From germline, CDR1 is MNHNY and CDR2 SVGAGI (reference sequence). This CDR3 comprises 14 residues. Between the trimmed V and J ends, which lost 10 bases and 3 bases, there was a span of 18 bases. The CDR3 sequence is CATIPGVAEETQYF. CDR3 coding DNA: TGTGCCACAATACCCGGGGTAGCGGAAGAGACCCAGTACTTC.

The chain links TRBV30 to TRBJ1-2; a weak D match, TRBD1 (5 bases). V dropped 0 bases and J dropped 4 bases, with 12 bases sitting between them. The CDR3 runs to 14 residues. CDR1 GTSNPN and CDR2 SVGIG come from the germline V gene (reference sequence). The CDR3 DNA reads TGTGCCTGGAGTGTCCGAGGGACCCCCTATGGCTACACCTTC. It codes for CAWSVRGTPYGYTF. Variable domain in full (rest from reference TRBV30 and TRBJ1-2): SQTIHQWPATLVQPVGSPLSLECTVEGTSNPNLYWYRQAAGRGLQLLFYSVGIGQISSEVPQNLSASRPQDRQFILSSKKLLLSDSGFYLCAWSVRGTPYGYTFGSGTRLTVV.

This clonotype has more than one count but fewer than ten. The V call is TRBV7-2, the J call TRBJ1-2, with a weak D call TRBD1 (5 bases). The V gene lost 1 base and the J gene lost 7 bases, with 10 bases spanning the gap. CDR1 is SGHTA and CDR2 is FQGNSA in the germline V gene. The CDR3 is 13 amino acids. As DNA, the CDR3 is TGTGCCAGCAGCTTAGGCGTAGGGGCTGGCTACACCTTC. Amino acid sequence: CASSLGVGAGYTF.

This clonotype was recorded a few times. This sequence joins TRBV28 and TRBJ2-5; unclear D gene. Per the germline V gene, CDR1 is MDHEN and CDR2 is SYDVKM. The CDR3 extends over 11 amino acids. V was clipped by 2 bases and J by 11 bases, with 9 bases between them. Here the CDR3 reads CASSLRWEQYF. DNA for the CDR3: TGTGCCAGCAGTTTACGATGGGAACAGTACTTC.

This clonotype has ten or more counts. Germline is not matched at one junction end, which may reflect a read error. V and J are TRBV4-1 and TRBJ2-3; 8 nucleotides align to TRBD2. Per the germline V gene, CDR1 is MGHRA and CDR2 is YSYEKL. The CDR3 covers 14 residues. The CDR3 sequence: CASSQGLAGDTQYF. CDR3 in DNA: TGTGCCAGCAGCCAAGGACTAGCTGGGGATACGCAGTATTTT.

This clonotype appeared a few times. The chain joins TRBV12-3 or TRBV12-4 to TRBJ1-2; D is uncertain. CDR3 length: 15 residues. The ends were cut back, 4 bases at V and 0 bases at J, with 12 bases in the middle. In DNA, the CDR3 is TGTGCCAGCAGTTGGGGTATCGGAGCTAACTATGGCTACACCTTC. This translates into CASSWGIGANYGYTF.

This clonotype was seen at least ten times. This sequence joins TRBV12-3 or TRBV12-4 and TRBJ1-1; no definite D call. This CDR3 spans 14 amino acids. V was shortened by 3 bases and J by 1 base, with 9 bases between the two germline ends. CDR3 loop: CASSLRPSNTEAFF. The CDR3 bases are TGTGCCAGCAGTTTGCGACCGTCGAACACTGAAGCTTTCTTT.

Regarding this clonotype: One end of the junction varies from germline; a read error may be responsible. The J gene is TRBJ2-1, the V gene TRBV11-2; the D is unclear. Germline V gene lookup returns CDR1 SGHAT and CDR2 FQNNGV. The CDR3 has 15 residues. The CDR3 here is CASSSGPGLYNEQLF. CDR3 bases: TGTGCCAGCAGCTCCGGGCCAGGTCTTTACAATGAGCAGTTATTC.

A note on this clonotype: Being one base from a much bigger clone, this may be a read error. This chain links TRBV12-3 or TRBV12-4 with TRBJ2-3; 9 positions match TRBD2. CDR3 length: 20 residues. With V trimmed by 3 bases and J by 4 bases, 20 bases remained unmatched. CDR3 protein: CASSFMSIVTSGICADTQYF. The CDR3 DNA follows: TGTGCCAGCAGTTTTATGAGTATTGTGACTAGCGGAATCTGTGCAGATACGCAGTATTTT.

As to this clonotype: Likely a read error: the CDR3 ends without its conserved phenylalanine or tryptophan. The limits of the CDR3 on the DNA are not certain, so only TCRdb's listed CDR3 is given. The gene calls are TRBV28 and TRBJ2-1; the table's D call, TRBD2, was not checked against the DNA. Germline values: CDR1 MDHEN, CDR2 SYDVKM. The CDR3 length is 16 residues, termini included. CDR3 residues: CASSESSGGRYNEQLL.

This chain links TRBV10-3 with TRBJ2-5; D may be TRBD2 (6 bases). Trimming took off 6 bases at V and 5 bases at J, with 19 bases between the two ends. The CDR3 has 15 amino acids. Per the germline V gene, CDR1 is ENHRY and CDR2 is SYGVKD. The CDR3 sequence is CAISLRWTGLETQYF. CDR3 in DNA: TGTGCCATCAGCCTTCGTTGGACGGGACTGGAGACCCAGTACTTC.

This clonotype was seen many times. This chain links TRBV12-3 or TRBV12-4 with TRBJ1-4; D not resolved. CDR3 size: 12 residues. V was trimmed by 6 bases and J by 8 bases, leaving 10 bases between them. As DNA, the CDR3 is TGTGCCAGCAGCCTCCGTGGGGAAAAACTGTTTTTT. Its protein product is CASSLRGEKLFF.

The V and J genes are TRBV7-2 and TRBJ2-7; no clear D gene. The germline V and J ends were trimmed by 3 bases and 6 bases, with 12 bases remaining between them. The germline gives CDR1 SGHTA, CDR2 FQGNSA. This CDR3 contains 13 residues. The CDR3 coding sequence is TGTGCCAGCAGCTTGATCACGCCCGGCGAGCAGTACTTC. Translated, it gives CASSLITPGEQYF.

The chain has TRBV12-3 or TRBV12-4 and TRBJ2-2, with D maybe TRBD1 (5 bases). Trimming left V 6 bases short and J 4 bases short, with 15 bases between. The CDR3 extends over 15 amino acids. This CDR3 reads CASRSRTSTTGELFF. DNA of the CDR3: TGTGCCAGCAGATCCCGGACATCTACCACCGGGGAGCTGTTTTTT.

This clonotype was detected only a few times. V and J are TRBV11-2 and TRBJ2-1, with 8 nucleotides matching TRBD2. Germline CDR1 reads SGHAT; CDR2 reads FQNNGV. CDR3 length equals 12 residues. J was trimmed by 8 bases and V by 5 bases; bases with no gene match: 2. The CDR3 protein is CASSGTSYEQFF. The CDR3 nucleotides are TGTGCCAGCAGCGGGACTAGTTATGAGCAGTTCTTC.

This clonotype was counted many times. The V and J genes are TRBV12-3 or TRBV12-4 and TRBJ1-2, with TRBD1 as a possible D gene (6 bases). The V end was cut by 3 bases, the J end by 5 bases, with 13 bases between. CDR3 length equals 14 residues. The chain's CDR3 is CASSFSGQFYGYTF. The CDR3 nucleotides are TGTGCCAGCAGTTTTAGTGGACAGTTTTATGGCTACACCTTC.

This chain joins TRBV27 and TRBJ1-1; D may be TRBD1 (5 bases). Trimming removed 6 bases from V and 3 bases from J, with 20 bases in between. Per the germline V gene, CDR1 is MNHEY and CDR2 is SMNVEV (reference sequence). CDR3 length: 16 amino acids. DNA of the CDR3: TGTGCCAGCAGCCCACGGACACTCCTGGGGGACACTGAAGCTTTCTTT. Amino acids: CASSPRTLLGDTEAFF.

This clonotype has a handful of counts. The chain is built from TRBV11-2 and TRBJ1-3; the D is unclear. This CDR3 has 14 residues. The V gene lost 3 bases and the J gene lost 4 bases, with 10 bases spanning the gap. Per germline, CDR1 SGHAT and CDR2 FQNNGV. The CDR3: CASSFPGIGNTIYF. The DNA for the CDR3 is TGTGCCAGCAGCTTCCCGGGAATAGGAAACACCATATATTTT.

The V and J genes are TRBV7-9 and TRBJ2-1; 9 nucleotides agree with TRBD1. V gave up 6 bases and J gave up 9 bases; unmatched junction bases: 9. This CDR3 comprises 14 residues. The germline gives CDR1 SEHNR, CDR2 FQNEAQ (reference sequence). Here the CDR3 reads CASSYRTGVTEQFF. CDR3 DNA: TGTGCCAGCAGTTATCGGACAGGGGTGACTGAGCAGTTCTTC.

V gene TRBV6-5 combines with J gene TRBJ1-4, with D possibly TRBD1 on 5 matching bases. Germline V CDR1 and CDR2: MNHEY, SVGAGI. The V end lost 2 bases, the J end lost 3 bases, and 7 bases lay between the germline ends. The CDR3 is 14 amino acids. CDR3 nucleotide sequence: TGTGCCAGCAGTTACCGGGGGGCTAATGAAAAACTGTTTTTT. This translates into CASSYRGANEKLFF.

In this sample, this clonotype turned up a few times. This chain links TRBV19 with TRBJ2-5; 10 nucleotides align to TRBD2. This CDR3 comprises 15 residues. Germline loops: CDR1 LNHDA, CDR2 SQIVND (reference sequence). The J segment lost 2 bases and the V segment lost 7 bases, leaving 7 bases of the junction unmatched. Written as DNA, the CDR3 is TGTGCCAGTAAACCTGCTAGCGGGGGACAAGAGACCCAGTACTTC. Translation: CASKPASGGQETQYF.

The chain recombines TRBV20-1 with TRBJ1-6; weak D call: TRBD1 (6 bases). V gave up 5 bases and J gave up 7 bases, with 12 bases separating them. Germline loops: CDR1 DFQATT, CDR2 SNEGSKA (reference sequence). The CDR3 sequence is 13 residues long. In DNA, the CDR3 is TGCAGTGCTGTACCCACAGGGAATTCACCCCTCCACTTT. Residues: CSAVPTGNSPLHF.